A single sample gave rise to the 21 T cell receptor beta chains below, sequenced in a study of blood T cell repertoires in COVID-19. Method: immunoSEQ multiplex PCR; TCRdb's copy keeps in-frame clones and lacks some. The data contain about 63,000 clones, roughly 78% of them singletons. Sequencing input: peripheral blood. These receptors were taken from a human donor in a cohort sampled during active COVID-19.

The CDR3 loop is CASSLLSGANVLTF. CDR3 DNA: TGTGCCAGTAGCCTTCTCTCTGGGGCCAACGTCCTGACTTTC. V gene TRBV19 combines with J gene TRBJ2-6; D is ambiguous. The CDR3 covers 14 residues. Per germline, CDR1 LNHDA and CDR2 SQIVND (reference sequence). Trimming cost V 6 bases and J 0 bases, with 6 bases left between them.

Worth noting for this clone: Other nucleotide sequences from this sample produce the same CDR3. The chain's CDR3 is CASSSSGQETQYF. The CDR3 bases are TGTGCCAGTAGTTCCTCGGGACAAGAGACCCAGTACTTC. V is TRBV19 and J is TRBJ2-5, with D perhaps matching TRBD2 (5 bases). The CDR3 is 13 residues long. Germline values: CDR1 LNHDA, CDR2 SQIVND (reference sequence). V was clipped by 5 bases and J by 2 bases, with 9 bases between them.

A few counts support this clone. This chain links TRBV4-3 with TRBJ1-2, with D possibly matching TRBD1 (6 bases). Germline V gives CDR1 LGHNA, CDR2 YSLEER. The CDR3 covers 15 residues. Trimming left V 3 bases short and J 6 bases short, with 17 bases between. The CDR3 loop reads CASSQRTTGPDGYTF. The CDR3 DNA reads as TGCGCCAGCAGCCAGCGCACAACAGGGCCGGATGGCTACACCTTC.

This clone was seen more than once but under ten times. The chain uses TRBV5-6 and TRBJ2-5; TRBD2 matches 10 bases. The V and J ends lost 4 bases and 3 bases, in that order; junction bases with no gene match: 6. Per germline, CDR1 SGHDT and CDR2 YYEEEE. This CDR3 is 15 amino acids long. The CDR3 DNA sequence: TGTGCCAGCAGCATCACCGGGACTAGCGAAGAGACCCAGTACTTC. This codes for CASSITGTSEETQYF.

The chain is built from TRBV9 and TRBJ2-7; D may be TRBD2 (5 bases). Germline V gene data show CDR1 as SGDLS and CDR2 as YYNGEE. The CDR3 length is 14 residues. V was clipped by 0 bases and J by 7 bases, with 14 bases between them. The CDR3 bases are TGTGCCAGCAGCGTAGCGGGGAACCGCGGAGAGCAGTACTTC. Its translation: CASSVAGNRGEQYF.

The genes are TRBV18 and TRBJ2-1; D may be TRBD1 (6 bases). The CDR3 consists of 15 residues. Germline V gives CDR1 KGHSH, CDR2 LQKENI. V shed 3 bases and J shed 5 bases, with 14 bases lying between them. CDR3 DNA sequence: TGTGCCAGCTCACCGGCTGACAGGAATAACAATGAGCAGTTCTTC. It codes for CASSPADRNNNEQFF.

The chain joins TRBV7-3 to TRBJ2-3, with a possible D match to TRBD1 (6 bases). Trimming pared 6 bases from V and 5 bases from J, leaving 15 bases between. The germline V gene encodes CDR1 SGHTA and CDR2 FQGTGA. This CDR3 comprises 14 residues. The CDR3 protein is CASSLEQGIDTQYF. CDR3 in DNA: TGTGCCAGCAGTCTCGAACAGGGAATAGATACGCAGTATTTT.

This clone appeared a single time. The chain is built from TRBV5-1 and TRBJ2-3; tentative D call: TRBD2 (6 bases). Germline-derived CDR1 and CDR2 are SGHRS and YFSETQ. The CDR3 totals 15 residues. Trimming removed 0 bases at V and 0 bases at J, with 8 bases between. The CDR3 reads CASSLEEGSTDTQYF. In DNA form, the CDR3 reads TGCGCCAGCAGCTTGGAGGAGGGTAGCACAGATACGCAGTATTTT. Supplemented by reference TRBV5-1 and TRBJ2-3, the full variable domain reads KAGVTQTPRYLIKTRGQQVTLSCSPISGHRSVSWYQQTPGQGLQFLFEYFSETQRNKGNFPGRFSGRQFSNSRSEMNVSTLELGDSALYLCASSLEEGSTDTQYFGPGTRLTVL.

J is TRBJ1-1 and V is TRBV7-9, with D possibly TRBD1 on 5 matching bases. The CDR3 length is 14 residues. Germline V gene sequence: CDR1 SEHNR, CDR2 FQNEAQ (reference sequence). V dropped 3 bases and J dropped 4 bases, with 12 bases sitting between them. The CDR3 reads CASSLGGSLTEAFF. In nucleotides, the CDR3 is TGTGCCAGCAGCTTGGGGGGGTCGCTCACTGAAGCTTTCTTT.

V usage is TRBV4-3 and J usage is TRBJ1-1; 7 positions agree with TRBD1. Germline V CDR1 and CDR2: LGHNA, YSLEER. V was clipped by 0 bases and J by 2 bases; unmatched bases: 6. The length of the CDR3 is 16 residues. The CDR3 loop is CASSQDYRGTNTEAFF. For the CDR3, the DNA is TGCGCCAGCAGCCAAGATTACAGGGGAACAAACACTGAAGCTTTCTTT.

The chain carries TRBV7-2 and TRBJ2-2, with 10 bases that match TRBD2. The CDR3 spans 14 residues. Germline V gives CDR1 SGHTA, CDR2 FQGNSA. Losses at the gene ends were 7 bases for V and 5 bases for J; bases not matched to a gene: 4. Written as DNA, the CDR3 is TGTGCCAGCATGCCTAGCGGGAGTACCGGGGAGCTGTTTTTT. It codes for CASMPSGSTGELFF. Filled out from reference TRBV7-2 and TRBJ2-2, the complete variable domain reads GAGVSQSPSNKVTEKGKDVELRCDPISGHTALYWYRQSLGQGLEFLIYFQGNSAPDKSGLPSDRFSAERTGGSVSTLTIQRTQQEDSAVYLCASMPSGSTGELFFGEGSRLTVL.

The genes are TRBV30 and TRBJ1-5; no clear D gene. The V gene lost 3 bases and the J gene lost 0 bases, with 9 bases spanning the gap. The CDR3 runs 14 residues. Germline-derived CDR1 and CDR2 are GTSNPN and SVGIG (reference sequence). The chain's CDR3 is CAWRADNSNQPQHF. The CDR3 region has the DNA TGTGCCTGGAGGGCAGATAATAGCAATCAGCCCCAGCATTTT.

This clone was detected a few times. The chain carries TRBV27 and TRBJ1-5; D is unresolved. V lost 8 bases to trimming and J lost 2 bases, with 16 bases between them. Germline CDR1 and CDR2: MNHEY and SMNVEV (reference sequence). The CDR3 has 15 amino acids. The CDR3 is CASSRGTGGNQPQHF. Here the CDR3 DNA reads TGTGCCAGCTCACGGGGAACTGGTGGCAATCAGCCCCAGCATTTT.

This clone was picked up a small number of times. This chain links TRBV7-8 with TRBJ2-6; no definite D call. Germline V lookup: CDR1 SGHVS, CDR2 FQNEAQ. This CDR3 is 15 amino acids long. Trimming cost V 4 bases and J 1 base, with 8 bases left between them. The CDR3, as DNA: TGTGCCAGCAGCTCCCGGAGTTCTGGGGCCAACGTCCTGACTTTC. Translated: CASSSRSSGANVLTF.

The chain is built from TRBV7-2 and TRBJ1-3; 12 nucleotides agree with TRBD1. The germline V gene has CDR1 SGHTA and CDR2 FQGNSA. The CDR3 loop spans 18 amino acids. V gave up 5 bases and J gave up 3 bases; unmatched junction bases: 11. The CDR3 sequence: CASSPPPGQGALGNTIYF. The CDR3 bases are TGTGCCAGCAGCCCTCCGCCGGGACAGGGGGCGCTTGGAAACACCATATATTTT.

The gene calls are TRBV7-2 and TRBJ2-3; TRBD1 is a possible D gene (6 bases). The CDR3 runs 13 residues. V was trimmed by 4 bases and J by 4 bases, leaving 9 bases between them. The germline gives CDR1 SGHTA, CDR2 FQGNSA. As DNA, the CDR3 is TGTGCCAGCAGCTCGTACAGGGCAGATACGCAGTATTTT. The encoded protein is CASSSYRADTQYF.

The CDR3 is CASSPRQAITGELFF. CDR3 coding DNA: TGTGCCAGCTCACCACGACAGGCCATCACCGGGGAGCTGTTTTTT. The V and J genes are TRBV18 and TRBJ2-2; D possibly corresponds to TRBD1 (6 bases). This CDR3 contains 15 residues. V was shortened by 1 base and J by 4 bases, with 10 bases between the two germline ends. Per germline, CDR1 KGHSH and CDR2 LQKENI.

A single count supports this clone. This rearrangement joins TRBV19 to TRBJ1-1; no clear D gene. This CDR3 is built from 15 residues. Trimming took 10 bases from V and 0 from J, leaving 18 bases between them. Germline CDR1 is LNHDA and CDR2 is SQIVND (reference sequence). The CDR3 sequence is CATQVRRVMNTEAFF. The CDR3 DNA reads TGTGCCACCCAAGTCCGACGGGTCATGAACACTGAAGCTTTCTTT. Full variable domain (outside the CDR3, taken from reference TRBV19 and TRBJ1-1): DGGITQSPKYLFRKEGQNVTLSCEQNLNHDAMYWYRQDPGQGLRLIYYSQIVNDFQKGDIAEGYSVSREKKESFPLTVTSAQKNPTAFYLCATQVRRVMNTEAFFGQGTRLTVV.

The rearrangement joins TRBV5-4 to TRBJ1-3, with D possibly being TRBD1 (5 bases). Between the trimmed V and J ends, which lost 4 bases and 0 bases, there was a span of 11 bases. Germline-derived CDR1 and CDR2 are SGHNT and YYREEE (reference sequence). The CDR3 loop spans 15 amino acids. CDR3: CASSRGGTSGNTIYF. CDR3 bases: TGTGCCAGCAGCCGGGGGGGGACCTCTGGAAACACCATATATTTT. Together with reference TRBV5-4 and TRBJ1-3, the CDR3 gives the full variable domain: ETGVTQSPTHLIKTRGQQVTLRCSSQSGHNTVSWYQQALGQGPQFIFQYYREEENGRGNFPPRFSGLQFPNYSSELNVNALELDDSALYLCASSRGGTSGNTIYFGEGSWLTVV.

The chain combines TRBV10-3 with TRBJ1-1; D is possibly TRBD1 (5 bases). The CDR3 consists of 14 residues. Germline V CDR1 and CDR2: ENHRY, SYGVKD. The V end was cut by 2 bases, the J end by 1 base, with 8 bases between. The CDR3 bases are TGTGCCATCAGTGAGAGGGGTGAGAACACTGAAGCTTTCTTT. Translation: CAISERGENTEAFF.

V usage is TRBV9 and J usage is TRBJ2-7, with 7 positions matching TRBD1. V shed 2 bases, J shed 0 bases, and the junction held 5 bases outside the gene matches. CDR3 length: 15 residues. Germline V lookup: CDR1 SGDLS, CDR2 YYNGEE. Here the CDR3 DNA reads TGTGCCAGCAGCGTGGGCAGGGGGTCCTCCTACGAGCAGTACTTC. Protein: CASSVGRGSSYEQYF.